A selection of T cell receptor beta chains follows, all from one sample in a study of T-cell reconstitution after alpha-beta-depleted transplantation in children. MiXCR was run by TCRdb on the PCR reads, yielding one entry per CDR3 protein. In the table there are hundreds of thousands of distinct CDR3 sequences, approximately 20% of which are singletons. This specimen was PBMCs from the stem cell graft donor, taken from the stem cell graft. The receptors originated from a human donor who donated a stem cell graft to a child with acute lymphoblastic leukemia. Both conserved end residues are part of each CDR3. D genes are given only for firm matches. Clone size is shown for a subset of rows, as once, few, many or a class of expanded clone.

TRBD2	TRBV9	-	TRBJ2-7	TGTGCCAGCAGCGCAGGCGGGAGAGCCTACGAGCAGTACTTC	CASSAGGRAYEQYF
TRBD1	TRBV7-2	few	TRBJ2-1	TGTGCCAGCAGGACAGGGAATGAGCAGTTCTTC	CASRTGNEQFF
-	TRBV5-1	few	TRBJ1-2	TGCGCCAGCAGCTTGGCTCTTTTCTCACACTCAGCGGATGGCTACACCTTC	CASSLALFSHSADGYTF
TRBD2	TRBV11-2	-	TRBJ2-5	TGTGCCAGCAGCTTAGATGAAGGACTAGCGGGAGCTTTAAGAGAGACCCAGTACTTC	CASSLDEGLAGALRETQYF
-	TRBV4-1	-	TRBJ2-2	TGCGCCAGCAGCCAAGTTCCGACTAGCACCGGGGAGCTGTTTTTT	CASSQVPTSTGELFF
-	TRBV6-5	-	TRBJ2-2	TGTGCCAGCAGTTACATCGGGGGAACCACCGGGGAGCTGTTTTTT	CASSYIGGTTGELFF
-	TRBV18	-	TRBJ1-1	TGTGCCACTCAGAGGAACACTGAAGCTTTCTTT	CATQRNTEAFF
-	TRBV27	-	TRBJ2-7	TGTGCCAGCAGTTACGATGCGAGCCGACGATACGAGCAGTACTTC	CASSYDASRRYEQYF
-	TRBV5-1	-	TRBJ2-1	TGCGCCAGCAGCCCCCAGGTTACAGGTCTCTACAATGAGCAGTTCTTC	CASSPQVTGLYNEQFF
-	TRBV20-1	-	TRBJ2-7	TGCAGTGCTAGTTGGGACCGCGGATCCTGCGAGCAGTACTTC	CSASWDRGSCEQYF
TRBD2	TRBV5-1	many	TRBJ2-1	TGCGCCAGCAGCTCGGGACTAGCAAATGAGCAGTTCTTC	CASSSGLANEQFF
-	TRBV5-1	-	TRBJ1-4	TGCGCCAGCAGGGCGGACAGTCCTGTTAATGAAAAACTGTTTTTT	CASRADSPVNEKLFF
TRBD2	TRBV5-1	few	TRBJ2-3	TGCGCCAGCAGCTGGGCTCAACTAGCGGGAGCACACACAGATACGCAGTATTTT	CASSWAQLAGAHTDTQYF
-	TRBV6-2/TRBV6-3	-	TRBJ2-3	TGTGCCAGCAGTTCCCCCGGGATCTCCGGGCGGAGGGACACAGATACGCAGTATTTT	CASSSPGISGRRDTDTQYF
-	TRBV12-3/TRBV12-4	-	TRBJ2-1	TGTGCCAGCAGTTTTGCGCAGGGGTCTTACAATGAGCAGTTCTTC	CASSFAQGSYNEQFF
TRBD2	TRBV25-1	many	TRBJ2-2	TGTGCCAGCAGTGACTTCCCTAGCGGGAGAGACACCGGGGAGCTGTTTTTT	CASSDFPSGRDTGELFF
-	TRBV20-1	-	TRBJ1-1	TGCAGTGCGCTCACAGGGCAAACCAACACTGAAGCTTTCTTT	CSALTGQTNTEAFF